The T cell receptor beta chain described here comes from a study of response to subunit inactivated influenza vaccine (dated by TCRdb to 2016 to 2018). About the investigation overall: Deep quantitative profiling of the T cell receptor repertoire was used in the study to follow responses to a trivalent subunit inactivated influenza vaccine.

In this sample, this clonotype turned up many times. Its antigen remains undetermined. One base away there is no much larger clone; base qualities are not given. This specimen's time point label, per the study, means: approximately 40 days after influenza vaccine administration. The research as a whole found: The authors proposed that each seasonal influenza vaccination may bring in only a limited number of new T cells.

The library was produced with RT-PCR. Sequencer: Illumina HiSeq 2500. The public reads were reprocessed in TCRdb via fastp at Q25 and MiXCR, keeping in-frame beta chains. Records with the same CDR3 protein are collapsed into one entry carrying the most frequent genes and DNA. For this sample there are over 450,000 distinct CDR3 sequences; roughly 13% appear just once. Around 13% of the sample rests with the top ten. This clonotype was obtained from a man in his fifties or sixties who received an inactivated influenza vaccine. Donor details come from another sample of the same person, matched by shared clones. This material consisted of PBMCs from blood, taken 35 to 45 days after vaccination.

CDR3 sequence: CASSLGDTKSYGYTF. The nucleotide sequence is given as TGTGCCAGCAGTTTAGGGGACACGAAGAGCTATGGCTACACCTTC. Rearrangement joined TRBV12-3 or TRBV12-4 to TRBJ1-2; matching of 6 bases hints at TRBD1 as the D gene. Between the V and J ends, shortened by 1 base and 4 bases respectively, the junction contains 13 bases. There are 15 amino acids in the CDR3, from cysteine to phenylalanine inclusive. Left in the record is the CDR3 DNA by itself, 45 bases read in frame from the first base.